This entry features one TCR beta chain sequence. No cognate antigen has been identified for it. The sample holds no much larger clone one base away, and base qualities are not on file. V is pared back by 1 base and J by 5 bases, with 11 bases lying between the germline termini. The germline V gene encodes CDR1 MNHEY and CDR2 SMNVEV (reference sequence). Taken from cysteine to phenylalanine, the CDR3 has 15 residues. Only the CDR3 DNA stays, 45 bases, in frame from base 1. This record comes from a study of cytomegalovirus exposure and HLA in healthy donors (dated by TCRdb to the late 2010s). In terms of the full investigation: According to an earlier analysis of a few hundred of the donors, 150 million to 200 million T cells yielded 117 million unique TCR beta sequences and about 300 Gb of sequence data. Around 320 gigabases of sequencing data and tens of millions of unique TCR sequences were included in an early release covering over 600 HLA-typed donors. Of the roughly 400 genotyped donors, roughly 80% fell in the genetic ancestry cluster associated with self-reported Caucasian donors. The study aimed to test whether cataloging public T cell receptors could reveal signatures of past pathogen exposure. The study used immunosequencing to profile the T cell repertoires of several hundred subjects and linked those repertoires to cytomegalovirus serostatus. A separate validation cohort of roughly 130 different subjects was used in addition to the roughly 670-subject first cohort. To predict cytomegalovirus infection status, the study brought together high-throughput TCR immunosequencing, statistical association of individual TCRs with disease status, and machine learning. A later analysis re-examined previously published TCR beta repertoires from just over 650 donors and added high-resolution HLA genotyping to investigate patterns of TCR occurrence. The later analysis used no new phenotypic data to find candidate immune exposures, relying instead on TCR beta sequences and their occurrence across donors. An earlier analysis of 587 of the donors applied high-throughput TCR beta sequencing to assess whether each TCR beta V gene segment acted as functional or pseudogenic. Donor age, sex, ethnicity and CMV serostatus were collected together with the repertoire data. Genome-wide SNP genotypes for about 60% of the roughly 670 donors were used in a later genetic analysis, which treated that subset as a discovery cohort. All discovery cohort repertoires had been generated using a single sequencing platform. HLA typing included class I and class II loci at four-digit resolution. Typing coverage differed by locus: A, B, C, DRB1 and DQB1 were typed in about 629-640 donors, DQA1 in around 500, DPA1 in around 600, and DPB1 in about 450. Roughly five DR-DQ haplotypes were handled as single units for association and clustering because linkage in the cohort was strong. Among 300 to 500 genotyped donors of the cohort, an average of approximately 220,000 unique TCR beta nucleotide sequences was sequenced per donor, of which about 19% were non-productive.

The paper's findings and limits, for the study overall: In a later analysis, TCR association rates were found to vary across HLA loci, with the most associated TCRs seen for DRB1 alleles and the fewest for HLA-C alleles. In a later analysis, over 15,000 TCR beta sequences were associated with specific HLA alleles at a false discovery rate of 0.05. A further reported finding was that TCR beta sequences accurately predicted the HLA-A and HLA-B alleles for most subjects in the first cohort. A cluster of highly shared sequence variants was judged likely to represent a technical artifact of the sequencing pipeline. V-gene and J-gene trimming of TCR beta chains was associated with a missense DCLRE1C variant in a later genetic analysis, and the association was replicated in an independent cohort. HLA typing was unavailable for some donors at each locus, so association tests used only the typed subset. According to a later analysis, most CMV-associated TCR beta chains appeared to be HLA-restricted, and the HLA associations seemed to be driven largely by CMV exposure. A later analysis found that HLA-associated TCR beta chains were more clonally expanded and had lower generation probabilities than equally common non-associated chains. This cohort had only TCR beta chains sequenced, and the lack of alpha or paired-chain data limited which features could be detected. Correlated functional status among segregating V segments might be attributable to linkage disequilibrium, but an unknown experimental factor could not be ruled out. A total of 164 TCR beta chains were listed by the study as associated with cytomegalovirus. In an earlier analysis of 587 of the donors, most TCR beta V segments were observed in productive rearrangements about 87% or about 30% of the time, broadly matching IMGT annotations. Strong co-occurrence of HLA alleles, especially DR and DQ, made assigning TCR associations to individual alleles difficult. Most TCR sequences were seen in very few donors, while some public TCRs were found in many individuals. Several of the top co-occurrence clusters appeared to be linked to parvovirus B19, influenza, CMV and Epstein-Barr virus, according to a later analysis. Three of the identified cytomegalovirus-associated TCR beta chains were confirmed in vitro to be specific for cytomegalovirus antigens. The authors suggested that the approach could potentially be extended to other disease states and immunological phenotypes. Over 15 rarely observed V segments, including chromosome 9 orphons, were excluded from the earlier analysis of several hundred of the donors because counts were too low. The presence/absence analyses assumed that sequencing depth was roughly uniform across donors, and that assumption may not be true. A later genetic analysis reported fewer N-insertions in productive TCRs among donors in an Asian-associated ancestry cluster than the approximately 670-donor mean. The only immune exposure information available for the cohort was CMV serostatus. In both the original and validation cohorts, the classifier was reported to diagnose cytomegalovirus status with high specificity and sensitivity. Some IMGT-functional V segments, including TRBV6-2 and TRBV6-3, could not be distinguished by the 87-base-pair reads and were therefore excluded.

The cohort consisted of fewer than 700 healthy bone marrow donors. Cohort members were all nominally healthy when sampled, although unrecorded immune exposures were likely present. The donor was CMV seronegative and was included in the group of several hundred seronegative cohort members. Each donor provided a peripheral blood sample, and peripheral blood mononuclear cells were used for TCR beta sequencing. The Qiagen DNeasy Blood Extraction Kit was used to extract genomic DNA from the blood cell samples. Libraries were built with the immunoSEQ multiplex PCR assay. For the multiplex PCR, a mixture combining 60 forward primers for TCR Vbeta segments and 13 reverse primers for TCR Jbeta segments was used. The CDR3 region of rearranged TCR beta genes was amplified from genomic DNA by a multiplex PCR assay. The amplified TCR beta libraries were sequenced on the Illumina HiSeq System as 87-base-pair reads. The original pipeline was this. A later analysis tallied 70 million to 100 million unique TCR beta chains across the 666 repertoires, and approximately 12 million of those chains were shared by two or more donors. Raw reads were error-corrected and collapsed into unique sequences by a nearest-neighbor algorithm in which closely related sequences were merged to remove PCR and sequencing errors. V, D and J gene segments were assigned by aligning CDR3 sequences to IMGT reference sequences. For a sequence to be retained, a match of at least six nucleotides was required to both a V gene segment and a J gene segment. A rearrangement counted as productive if the CDR3 had no stop codons and remained in frame with V and J, and every other rearrangement counted as non-productive. Following IMGT convention, CDR3 was defined as the stretch from the second conserved V-encoded cysteine to the conserved J-encoded phenylalanine. The earlier analysis of fewer than 750 of the donors excluded sequences that lacked an unambiguous match to a single V gene segment. In an earlier analysis of several hundred of the donors, V segments were called functional above 56.7% productive rearrangements and were called segregating when the between-donor standard deviation exceeded 5%. A statistical classification framework was built for diagnosing cytomegalovirus status from the catalog of TCR beta chain sequences. A later analysis assigned V and J genes by comparing TCR nucleotide sequences with IMGT/GENE-DB human TR gene sequences. A later analysis assigned CDR3 sequences and most-parsimonious VDJ recombination scenarios with the TCRdist pipeline. In a later analysis, each TCR beta chain was defined by its CDR3 amino acid sequence together with its V-gene family, and reads lacking a unique V-gene family were excluded. To address suspected cross-contamination and a sequencing artifact, a later analysis removed 550 to 750 highly shared, low-generation-probability nucleotide sequences. A later analysis calculated a clonal expansion index for each public chain from normalized within-repertoire ranks of inferred template counts. A later analysis computed generation probabilities with a VDJ recombination model fitted to out-of-frame rearrangements, and checked the results against IGoR. In a later analysis, TCR-TCR, TCR-HLA and TCR-CMV co-occurrence was scored with hypergeometric tests, and a repertoire-size bias correction was applied to TCR pairs. False discovery rates were estimated in a later analysis by permuting HLA or CMV assignments 20 times. A later analysis grouped co-occurring TCRs with DBSCAN, adding TCRdist sequence similarity when clustering within HLA-allele-positive subsets. Co-occurrence clustering excluded repertoires with fewer than 30,000 or more than 120,000 public chains, plus five with anomalous nucleotide sharing. TCRdb took this table from immuneACCESS and kept in-frame rearrangements with V and J called. Such tables lack part of the clones; where checked against another copy, unresolved V genes explain under half of the gap, and the rest is unexplained. The V and J calls and clone size come from that table; D and trimming were worked out from the DNA. For this sample the table gives some 110,000 clones, of which roughly a tenth were detected only once. The ten most abundant clones make up less than 4% of the sample.

This chain is built from TRBV27 and TRBJ2-2; the D gene is perhaps TRBD1, from 6 matching bases. This TCR was recovered from a man aged 25-45 years in good health and CMV-seronegative. The sequencing input was PBMCs. The CDR3 here reads CASSLWDTQTGELFF. Here is the DNA: TGTGCCAGCAGTTTATGGGACACGCAGACCGGGGAGCTGTTTTTT.